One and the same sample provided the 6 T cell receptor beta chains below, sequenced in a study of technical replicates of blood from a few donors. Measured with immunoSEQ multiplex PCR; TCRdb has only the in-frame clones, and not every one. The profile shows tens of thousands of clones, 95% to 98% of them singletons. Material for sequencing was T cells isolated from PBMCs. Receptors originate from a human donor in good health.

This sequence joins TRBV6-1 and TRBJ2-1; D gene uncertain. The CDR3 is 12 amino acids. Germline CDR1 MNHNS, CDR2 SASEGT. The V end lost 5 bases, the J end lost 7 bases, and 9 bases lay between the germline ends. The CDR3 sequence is CASSNYPNEQFF. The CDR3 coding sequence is TGTGCCAGCAGTAACTATCCGAATGAGCAGTTCTTC.

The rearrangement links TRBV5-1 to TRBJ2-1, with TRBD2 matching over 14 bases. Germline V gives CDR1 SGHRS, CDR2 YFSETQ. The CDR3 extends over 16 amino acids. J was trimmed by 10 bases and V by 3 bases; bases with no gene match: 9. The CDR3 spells CASSSETSGRASEQFF. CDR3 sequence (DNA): TGCGCCAGCAGCTCTGAGACTAGCGGGAGGGCCTCGGAGCAGTTCTTC.

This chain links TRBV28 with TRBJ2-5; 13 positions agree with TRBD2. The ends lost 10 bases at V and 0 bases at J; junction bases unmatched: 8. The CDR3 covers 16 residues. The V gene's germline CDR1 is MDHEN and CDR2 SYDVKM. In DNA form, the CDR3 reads TGTGCCATCCGGGGACTAGCGGGGTGGGACCAAGAGACCCAGTACTTC. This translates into CAIRGLAGWDQETQYF.

This chain's CDR3 is CSVEDLYEQYF. The CDR3 region has the DNA TGCAGCGTTGAAGATCTTTACGAGCAGTACTTC. The chain couples TRBV29-1 to TRBJ2-7; D call uncertain. The germline V gene has CDR1 SQVTM and CDR2 ANQGSEA. The V end lost 0 bases, the J end lost 4 bases, and 4 bases lay between the germline ends. CDR3 length: 11 amino acids.

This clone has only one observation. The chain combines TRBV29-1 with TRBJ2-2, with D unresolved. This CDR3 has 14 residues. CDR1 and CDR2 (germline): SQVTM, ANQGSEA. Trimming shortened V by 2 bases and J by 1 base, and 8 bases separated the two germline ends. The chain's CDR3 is CSVELDMNTGELFF. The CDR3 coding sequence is TGCAGCGTTGAACTTGACATGAACACCGGGGAGCTGTTTTTT.

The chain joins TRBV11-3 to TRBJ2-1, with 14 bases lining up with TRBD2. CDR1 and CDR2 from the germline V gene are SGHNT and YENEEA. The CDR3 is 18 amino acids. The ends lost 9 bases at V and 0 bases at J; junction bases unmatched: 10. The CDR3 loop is CARPAGLAGGRSYNEQFF. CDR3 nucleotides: TGTGCCAGACCGGCTGGACTAGCGGGAGGTCGCTCCTACAATGAGCAGTTCTTC.